These 28 T cell receptor beta chains share one sample of origin, sequenced in a study of T cell clones after liver transplantation. Assay: immunoSEQ multiplex PCR; the TCRdb copy retains only in-frame clones and omits some. The sample includes 18,000 or so clones, 75% to 90% of them seen just once. The starting material was CD8+ T cells from blood, obtained about 46 months after liver transplant. The receptors shown here come from a human patient who received a liver transplant. Some T cells may be supplied by the graft donor.

This clone was recorded once. The V call is TRBV19, the J call TRBJ1-1, with 8 bases identical to TRBD1. Trimming removed 7 bases from V and 3 bases from J; junction bases left unmatched: 10. Germline-derived CDR1 and CDR2 are LNHDA and SQIVND (reference sequence). The CDR3 extends over 15 amino acids. The CDR3: CASIDRGERYTEAFF. Here the CDR3 DNA reads TGTGCCAGTATCGACAGGGGTGAGAGGTACACTGAAGCTTTCTTT.

The chain couples TRBV30 to TRBJ1-2, with D unclear. Between the trimmed V and J ends, which lost 3 bases and 7 bases, there was a span of 15 bases. Germline-derived CDR1 and CDR2 are GTSNPN and SVGIG (reference sequence). CDR3 size: 13 residues. The CDR3 region has the DNA TGTGCCTGGAGGGCGACTTTCACCGGTGGCTACACCTTC. Translation: CAWRATFTGGYTF. Full variable domain (rest looked up from reference TRBV30 and TRBJ1-2): SQTIHQWPATLVQPVGSPLSLECTVEGTSNPNLYWYRQAAGRGLQLLFYSVGIGQISSEVPQNLSASRPQDRQFILSSKKLLLSDSGFYLCAWRATFTGGYTFGSGTRLTVV.

The V gene is TRBV9, the J gene TRBJ2-1, with TRBD2 matching 8 bases. This CDR3 is 15 amino acids long. The ends lost 4 bases at V and 8 bases at J; junction bases unmatched: 11. Germline CDR1 SGDLS, CDR2 YYNGEE. CDR3 sequence: CASSPPSLADDEQFF. The CDR3 nucleotides read TGTGCCAGCAGCCCACCCTCACTAGCGGATGATGAGCAGTTCTTC.

The chain recombines TRBV28 with TRBJ2-3, with TRBD1 matching 7 bases. Trimming cost V 1 base and J 4 bases; bases outside gene matches: 2. Germline-derived CDR1 and CDR2 are MDHEN and SYDVKM. The CDR3 covers 14 residues. CDR3 DNA sequence: TGTGCCAGCAGTTTATCCGGACAGGCAGATACGCAGTATTTT. This encodes CASSLSGQADTQYF.

This clone occurred once. This rearrangement joins TRBV7-9 to TRBJ2-7, with 8 bases matching TRBD1. The CDR3 is 15 residues long. The junction had 9 bases not matched to a gene; V was cut back by 4 bases and J by 4 bases. Germline V gene data show CDR1 as SEHNR and CDR2 as FQNEAQ (reference sequence). The CDR3 sequence is CASSSRQGTLYEQYF. DNA for the CDR3: TGTGCCAGCAGCTCACGACAGGGGACCCTATACGAGCAGTACTTC.

The chain recombines TRBV19 with TRBJ1-4; D possibly corresponds to TRBD1 (5 bases). This CDR3 contains 14 residues. Trimming took off 3 bases at V and 5 bases at J, with 10 bases between the two ends. Germline V gene data show CDR1 as LNHDA and CDR2 as SQIVND (reference sequence). CDR3 protein: CASSIGGTNEKLFF. The DNA of the CDR3 is TGTGCCAGTAGTATTGGCGGGACGAATGAAAAACTGTTTTTT.

This rearrangement joins TRBV27 to TRBJ1-2; possible D gene TRBD1, 6 bases. The CDR3 spans 13 residues. Trimming stripped 4 bases from V and 2 bases from J, with 8 bases between. CDR1 is MNHEY and CDR2 is SMNVEV in the germline V gene (reference sequence). The CDR3 nucleotides are TGTGCCAGCAGTTGGCAGGGGAACTATGGCTACACCTTC. Translation gives CASSWQGNYGYTF.

The V and J genes are TRBV27 and TRBJ2-1; 15 nucleotides agree with TRBD2. J lost 6 bases, V lost 0 bases, and 9 bases had no gene match. This CDR3 contains 19 residues. CDR1 is MNHEY and CDR2 is SMNVEV in the germline V gene (reference sequence). The CDR3 here is CASSLSGLAGGPTGNEQFF. For the CDR3, the DNA is TGTGCCAGCAGTTTATCCGGACTAGCGGGAGGGCCGACGGGCAATGAGCAGTTCTTC.

The J gene is TRBJ1-2, the V gene TRBV2, with TRBD1 as a possible D gene (5 bases). The CDR3 is 15 amino acids. Trimming took off 2 bases at V and 2 bases at J, with 12 bases between the two ends. Germline V gene data show CDR1 as SNHLY and CDR2 as FYNNEI. The DNA of the CDR3 is TGTGCCAGCAGTGAACTAAACCGGGGGAACTATGGCTACACCTTC. This translates into CASSELNRGNYGYTF.

The V gene is TRBV29-1, the J gene TRBJ1-2, with 8 nucleotides matching TRBD1. The germline V gene encodes CDR1 SQVTM and CDR2 ANQGSEA. J gave up 6 bases and V 1 base, and 19 bases lay outside the gene matches. This CDR3 has 18 residues. The DNA for the CDR3 is TGCAGCGTTGAAGTGACCACTCCTCCGGACAGGGAATGGAATGGCTACACCTTC. Protein: CSVEVTTPPDREWNGYTF.

This chain links TRBV6-1 with TRBJ2-2; D gene ambiguous. V was clipped by 6 bases and J by 8 bases, with 7 bases between them. There are 11 residues in the CDR3. Germline V gene data show CDR1 as MNHNS and CDR2 as SASEGT. This chain's CDR3 is CASRQTGELFF. The CDR3 coding sequence is TGTGCCAGCAGGCAGACGGGGGAGCTGTTTTTT.

This clone was recorded once. The chain uses TRBV2 and TRBJ1-1; TRBD1 matches 11 bases. The V and J ends lost 4 bases and 2 bases, in that order; junction bases with no gene match: 3. The CDR3 sequence is 15 residues long. CDR1 is SNHLY, CDR2 FYNNEI, per germline. The CDR3 bases are TGTGCCAGCAGTGGGGGGACAGGGGGAAACACTGAAGCTTTCTTT. This gives the protein CASSGGTGGNTEAFF.

This clone turned up a few times. The V call is TRBV27, the J call TRBJ2-2; TRBD2 matches 9 bases. V dropped 6 bases and J dropped 7; count of bases not matched to a gene: 6. Germline V gives CDR1 MNHEY, CDR2 SMNVEV (reference sequence). The CDR3 has 14 amino acids. The CDR3 DNA is TGTGCCAGCAGGATTAGCGGGAGTGTCGGGGAGCTGTTTTTT. Translation: CASRISGSVGELFF.

The chain uses TRBV27 and TRBJ2-2; no definite D call. Trimming cost V 3 bases and J 4 bases, with 0 bases left between them. The CDR3 runs to 11 residues. Germline V gene sequence: CDR1 MNHEY, CDR2 SMNVEV (reference sequence). In DNA form, the CDR3 reads TGTGCCAGCAGTTTCACCGGGGAGCTGTTTTTT. It encodes CASSFTGELFF.

This rearrangement joins TRBV7-9 to TRBJ1-1; D is ambiguous. The CDR3 has 14 residues. Germline V gene data show CDR1 as SEHNR and CDR2 as FQNEAQ (reference sequence). V dropped 0 bases and J dropped 1 base, with 6 bases sitting between them. CDR3: CASSLAAENTEAFF. DNA of the CDR3: TGTGCCAGCAGCTTAGCGGCGGAGAACACTGAAGCTTTCTTT.

V gene TRBV2 combines with J gene TRBJ2-1, with D possibly matching TRBD2 (5 bases). Trimming pared 4 bases from V and 9 bases from J, leaving 22 bases between. The CDR3 sequence is 16 residues long. CDR1 and CDR2 from the germline V gene are SNHLY and FYNNEI. CDR3 protein: CASSVIGGAFGIEQFF. The DNA for the CDR3 is TGTGCCAGCAGTGTAATAGGCGGCGCCTTCGGGATTGAGCAGTTCTTC.

V is TRBV19 and J is TRBJ2-6, with D perhaps assigned TRBD1 or TRBD2 (5 bases each). The CDR3 extends over 17 amino acids. V was pared by 0 bases and J by 4 bases, with 13 bases between. Germline loops: CDR1 LNHDA, CDR2 SQIVND (reference sequence). The CDR3 sequence is CASSIDVGVTGANVLTF. The DNA of the CDR3 is TGTGCCAGTAGTATAGACGTGGGGGTAACAGGGGCCAACGTCCTGACTTTC. Using reference TRBV19 and TRBJ2-6 for the parts outside the CDR3, the full variable domain is DGGITQSPKYLFRKEGQNVTLSCEQNLNHDAMYWYRQDPGQGLRLIYYSQIVNDFQKGDIAEGYSVSREKKESFPLTVTSAQKNPTAFYLCASSIDVGVTGANVLTFGAGSRLTVL.

The V gene is TRBV19, the J gene TRBJ1-5; 8 positions agree with TRBD1. V gave up 5 bases and J gave up 4 bases; unmatched junction bases: 4. This CDR3 spans 14 amino acids. From germline, CDR1 is LNHDA and CDR2 SQIVND (reference sequence). The CDR3 DNA sequence: TGTGCCAGTAGTTGGACAGGGAATAATCAGCCCCAGCATTTT. Protein product: CASSWTGNNQPQHF.

V gene TRBV6-6 combines with J gene TRBJ2-7; 7 nucleotides align to TRBD1. The CDR3 has 15 amino acids. Losses at the gene ends were 0 bases for V and 7 bases for J; bases not matched to a gene: 9. From germline, CDR1 is MNHNY and CDR2 SVGAGI (reference sequence). In DNA form, the CDR3 reads TGTGCCAGCAGTTACTCGGCAGGGGGACGTCCGGAGCAGTACTTC. Amino acid sequence: CASSYSAGGRPEQYF.

The V call is TRBV9, the J call TRBJ1-1; D gene uncertain. Trimming took 0 bases from V and 4 from J, leaving 16 bases between them. Germline-derived CDR1 and CDR2 are SGDLS and YYNGEE. The CDR3 has 16 residues. The CDR3 bases are TGTGCCAGCAGCGTAGATGGGCTTAGCCGGGGCACTGAAGCTTTCTTT. Its translation: CASSVDGLSRGTEAFF.

The CDR3 loop reads CASSQAALLYGYTF. The CDR3 coding sequence is TGCGCCAGCAGCCAAGCCGCGCTACTCTATGGCTACACCTTC. This sequence joins TRBV4-1 and TRBJ1-2, with unresolved D. V was clipped by 1 base and J by 4 bases, with 10 bases between them. The germline V gene encodes CDR1 MGHRA and CDR2 YSYEKL. This CDR3 is built from 14 residues.

This clone was observed a few times. This rearrangement joins TRBV6-5 to TRBJ1-1; weak D call: TRBD1 (5 bases). The V end was cut by 2 bases, the J end by 0 bases, with 7 bases between. Looked up from germline, CDR1 is MNHEY and CDR2 is SVGAGI. This CDR3 is built from 14 residues. CDR3 bases: TGTGCCAGCAGTTACGCAGGGATGAACACTGAAGCTTTCTTT. Translation: CASSYAGMNTEAFF.

This clone showed up just once. This chain joins TRBV30 and TRBJ1-4; D unresolved. Trimming took off 0 bases at V and 3 bases at J, with 11 bases between the two ends. The CDR3 runs 15 residues. The germline V gene has CDR1 GTSNPN and CDR2 SVGIG (reference sequence). Here the CDR3 reads CAWSVLRAANEKLFF. The CDR3 nucleotides are TGTGCCTGGAGTGTACTTCGGGCGGCTAATGAAAAACTGTTTTTT.

The chain links TRBV10-1 to TRBJ2-1; 10 nucleotides align to TRBD2. This CDR3 has 20 residues. V shed 5 bases, J shed 7 bases, and the junction held 23 bases outside the gene matches. Germline V gene data show CDR1 as WNHNN and CDR2 as SYGVQD (reference sequence). CDR3 coding DNA: TGCGCCAGCAGTAAATACTACGAGCGGGAGGGCCCTCGGGAGGTGAATGAGCAGTTCTTC. Its translation is CASSKYYEREGPREVNEQFF.

The rearrangement links TRBV4-2 to TRBJ2-3; 7 nucleotides line up with TRBD2. This CDR3 has 14 amino acids. CDR1 and CDR2 from the germline V gene are LGHNA and YNFKEQ. J was trimmed by 4 bases and V by 8 bases; bases with no gene match: 9. The CDR3 coding sequence is TGTGCCAGCGGGGGAGGGCGGGAGTCAGATACGCAGTATTTT. It codes for CASGGGRESDTQYF.

In the case of this clone: A read error may account for a junction end that differs from germline. The sample carries other DNA sequences with the same CDR3. CDR3 nucleotides: TGTGCCAGTAGTATAGAGAGGGGGCAAAGATATGGCTACACCTTT. Residues: CASSIERGQRYGYTF. V gene TRBV19 combines with J gene TRBJ1-2, with 7 bases aligning to TRBD1. The CDR3 length is 15 residues. Germline loops: CDR1 LNHDA, CDR2 SQIVND (reference sequence).

This clone was seen once. This rearrangement joins TRBV4-1 to TRBJ2-7, with TRBD1 matching over 10 bases. J was trimmed by 4 bases and V by 3 bases; bases with no gene match: 6. This CDR3 comprises 15 residues. CDR1 is MGHRA, CDR2 YSYEKL, per germline. CDR3 DNA sequence: TGCGCCAGCAGCCAGAGGAGGGACAGGGGATACGAGCAGTACTTC. Translated, it gives CASSQRRDRGYEQYF.

The chain combines TRBV6-5 with TRBJ1-1; TRBD1 matches at 7 bases. The CDR3 extends over 15 amino acids. V lost 5 bases to trimming and J lost 0 bases; unmatched junction nucleotides: 6. Germline loops: CDR1 MNHEY, CDR2 SVGAGI. The CDR3 sequence is CASSKTGTLNTEAFF. The CDR3 DNA is TGTGCCAGCAGTAAGACAGGGACTTTGAACACTGAAGCTTTCTTT.